This TCR beta chain was sequenced during a study of vaccination and CD4 T cells after COVID-19. About the research overall: The convalescent group had six males, four females, seven Caucasians, two Asians, one multiracial. Samples taken post-COVID came a median roughly 13 weeks after diagnosis, ranging from 35 to 161.

Sequence data for DNA of cultured CD4+ T cells were generated by the Oncomine TCR Beta short-read assay. Genomic DNA was taken out of cultured CD4+ T cells by extraction. Each CDR3 protein gets one entry after TCRdb re-called the PCR reads with MiXCR. This repertoire shows around 13,000 distinct CDR3 sequences, roughly 45% found once; its top ten account for under 15%. Indicated treatment: roughly nine-day PBMC culture with coronavirus spike peptide pools or control peptides (ViraFEST assay). ViraFEST expanded antigen-specific T cells with peptide pools, then sequenced TCRs. Worth noting for this clonotype: Its antigen is not known.

The sample comprised CD4+ T cells from blood, cultured in vitro. The TCR was taken from a human donor who had recovered from COVID-19.

The CDR3 DNA is TGCGCCAGCAGTGAGTCGATAGGGGCCCTTCGCACAGATACGCAGTATTTT. Protein product: CASSESIGALRTDTQYF. J is TRBJ2-3 and V is TRBV10-2, with a possible D match to TRBD1 (5 bases). In germline, CDR1 is WSHSY, CDR2 SAAADI. CDR3 length: 17 residues. With 0 bases removed from V and 1 base from J, the gap between germline ends came to 14 bases.